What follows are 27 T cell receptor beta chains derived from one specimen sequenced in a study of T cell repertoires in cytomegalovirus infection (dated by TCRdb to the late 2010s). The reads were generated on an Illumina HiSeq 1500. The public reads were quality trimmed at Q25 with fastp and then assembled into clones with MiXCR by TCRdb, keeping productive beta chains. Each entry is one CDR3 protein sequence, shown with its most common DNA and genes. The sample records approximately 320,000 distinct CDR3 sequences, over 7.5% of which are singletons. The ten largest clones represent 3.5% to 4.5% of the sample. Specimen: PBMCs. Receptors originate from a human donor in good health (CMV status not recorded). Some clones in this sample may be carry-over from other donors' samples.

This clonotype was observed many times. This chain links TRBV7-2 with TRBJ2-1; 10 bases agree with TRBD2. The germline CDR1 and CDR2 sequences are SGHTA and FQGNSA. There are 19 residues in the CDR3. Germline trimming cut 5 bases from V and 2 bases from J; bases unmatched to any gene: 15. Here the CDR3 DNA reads TGTGCCAGCAGCGCCCACGGGCTAGCGGGAGATGGCACCTACAATGAGCAGTTCTTC. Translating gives CASSAHGLAGDGTYNEQFF.

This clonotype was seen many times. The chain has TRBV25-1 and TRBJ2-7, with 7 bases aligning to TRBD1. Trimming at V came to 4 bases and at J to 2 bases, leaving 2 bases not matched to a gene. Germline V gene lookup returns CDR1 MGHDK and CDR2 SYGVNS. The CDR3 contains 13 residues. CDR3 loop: CASSGGGAYEQYF. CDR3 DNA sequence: TGTGCCAGCAGTGGAGGGGGCGCCTACGAGCAGTACTTC.

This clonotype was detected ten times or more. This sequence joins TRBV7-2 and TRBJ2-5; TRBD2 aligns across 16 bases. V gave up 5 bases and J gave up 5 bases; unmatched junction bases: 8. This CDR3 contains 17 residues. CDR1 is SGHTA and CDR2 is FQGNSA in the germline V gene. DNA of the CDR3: TGTGCCAGCAGCCCGCCGGGACTAGCGGGAGGGCAGGAGACCCAGTACTTC. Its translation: CASSPPGLAGGQETQYF.

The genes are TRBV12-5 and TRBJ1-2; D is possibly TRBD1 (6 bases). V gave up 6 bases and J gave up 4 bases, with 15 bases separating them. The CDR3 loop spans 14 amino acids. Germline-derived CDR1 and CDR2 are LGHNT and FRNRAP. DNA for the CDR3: TGTGCTAGTGGCCCCCTCGACAGGAGCTATGGCTACACCTTC. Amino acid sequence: CASGPLDRSYGYTF.

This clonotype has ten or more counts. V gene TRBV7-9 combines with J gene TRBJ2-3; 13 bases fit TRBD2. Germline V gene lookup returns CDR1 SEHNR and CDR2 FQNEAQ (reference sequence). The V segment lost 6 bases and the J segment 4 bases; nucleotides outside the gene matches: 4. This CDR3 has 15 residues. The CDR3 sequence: CASRPTSGRADTQYF. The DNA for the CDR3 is TGTGCCAGCAGGCCAACTAGCGGGAGGGCAGATACGCAGTATTTT.

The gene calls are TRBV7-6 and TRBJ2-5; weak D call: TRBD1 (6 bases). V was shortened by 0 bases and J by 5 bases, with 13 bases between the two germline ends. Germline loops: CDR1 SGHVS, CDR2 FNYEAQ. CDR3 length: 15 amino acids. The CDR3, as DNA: TGTGCCAGCAGCTTAGCACCCCAGGGGTTGGAGACCCAGTACTTC. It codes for CASSLAPQGLETQYF.

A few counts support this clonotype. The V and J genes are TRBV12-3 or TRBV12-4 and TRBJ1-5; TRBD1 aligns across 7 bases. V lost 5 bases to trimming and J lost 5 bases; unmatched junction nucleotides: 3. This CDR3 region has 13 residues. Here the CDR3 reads CASSVQGYQPQHF. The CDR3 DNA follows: TGTGCCAGCAGTGTACAGGGGTATCAGCCCCAGCATTTT.

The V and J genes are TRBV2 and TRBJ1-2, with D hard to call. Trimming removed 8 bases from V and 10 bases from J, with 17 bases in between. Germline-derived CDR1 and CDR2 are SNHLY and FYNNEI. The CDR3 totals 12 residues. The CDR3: CASVAARLPYTF. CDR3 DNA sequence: TGTGCCAGCGTTGCCGCCCGTTTACCCTACACCTTC.

CDR3 loop: CASLVGTALTDTQYF. In nucleotides, the CDR3 is TGTGCCAGCTTGGTAGGGACAGCACTCACAGATACGCAGTATTTT. The rearrangement uses TRBV28 and TRBJ2-3, with 7 bases aligning to TRBD1. This CDR3 is built from 15 residues. The germline CDR1 and CDR2 sequences are MDHEN and SYDVKM. Trimming at V came to 8 bases and at J to 2 bases, leaving 10 bases not matched to a gene.

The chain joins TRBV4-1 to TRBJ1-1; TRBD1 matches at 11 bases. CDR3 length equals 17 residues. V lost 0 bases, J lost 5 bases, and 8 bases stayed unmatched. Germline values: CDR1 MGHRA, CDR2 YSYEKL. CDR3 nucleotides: TGCGCCAGCAGCCAAGAAAGGACAGGGGGCCCGAGAACTGAAGCTTTCTTT. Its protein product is CASSQERTGGPRTEAFF.

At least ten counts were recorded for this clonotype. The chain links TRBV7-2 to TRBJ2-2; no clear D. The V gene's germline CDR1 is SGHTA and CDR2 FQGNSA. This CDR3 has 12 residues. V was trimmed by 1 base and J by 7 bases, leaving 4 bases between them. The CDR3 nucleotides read TGTGCCAGCAGCTTAGTTCTCGGGGAGCTGTTTTTT. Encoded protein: CASSLVLGELFF.

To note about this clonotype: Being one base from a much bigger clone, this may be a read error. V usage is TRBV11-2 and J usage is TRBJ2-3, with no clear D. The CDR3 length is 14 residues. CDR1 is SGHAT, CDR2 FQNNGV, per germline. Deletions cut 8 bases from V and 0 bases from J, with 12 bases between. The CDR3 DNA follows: TGTGCCAGCGGCGAGTGGCGGAGCACAGATACGCAGTATTTT. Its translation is CASGEWRSTDTQYF.

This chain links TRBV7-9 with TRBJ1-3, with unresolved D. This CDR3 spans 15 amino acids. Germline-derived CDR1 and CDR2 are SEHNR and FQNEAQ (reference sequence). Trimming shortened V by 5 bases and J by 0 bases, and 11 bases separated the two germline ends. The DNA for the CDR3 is TGTGCCAGCAGCAATTTCAAAGGCTCTGGAAACACCATATATTTT. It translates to CASSNFKGSGNTIYF.

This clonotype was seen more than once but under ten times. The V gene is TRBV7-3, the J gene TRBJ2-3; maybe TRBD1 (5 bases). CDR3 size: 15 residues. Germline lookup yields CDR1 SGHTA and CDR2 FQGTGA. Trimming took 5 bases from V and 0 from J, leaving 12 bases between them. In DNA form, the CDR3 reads TGTGCCAGCAGCCCCCAGGGTACCAGCACAGATACGCAGTATTTT. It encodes CASSPQGTSTDTQYF.

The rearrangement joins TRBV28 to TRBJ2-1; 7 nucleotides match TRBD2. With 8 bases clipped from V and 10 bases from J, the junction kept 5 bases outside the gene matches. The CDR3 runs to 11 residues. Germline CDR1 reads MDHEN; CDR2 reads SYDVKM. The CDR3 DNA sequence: TGTGCCAGCGGGACTAACCAGGAGCAGTTCTTC. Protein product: CASGTNQEQFF.

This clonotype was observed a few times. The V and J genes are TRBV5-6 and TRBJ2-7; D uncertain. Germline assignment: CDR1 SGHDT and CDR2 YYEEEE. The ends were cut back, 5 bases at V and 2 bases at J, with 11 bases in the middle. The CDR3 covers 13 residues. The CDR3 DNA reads TGTGCCAGCAGTTACTATAAAACCTACGAGCAGTACTTC. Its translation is CASSYYKTYEQYF.

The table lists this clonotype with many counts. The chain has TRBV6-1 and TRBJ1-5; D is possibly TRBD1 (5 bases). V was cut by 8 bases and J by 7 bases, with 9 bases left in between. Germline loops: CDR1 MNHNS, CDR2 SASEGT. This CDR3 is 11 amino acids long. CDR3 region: CASGTGQPQHF. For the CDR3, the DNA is TGTGCCAGCGGGACGGGGCAGCCCCAGCATTTT.

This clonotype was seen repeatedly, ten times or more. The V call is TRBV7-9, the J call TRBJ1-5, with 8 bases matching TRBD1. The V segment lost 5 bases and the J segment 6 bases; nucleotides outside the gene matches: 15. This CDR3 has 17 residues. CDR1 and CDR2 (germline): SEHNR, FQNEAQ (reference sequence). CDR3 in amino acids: CASSETNGQGSSQPQHF. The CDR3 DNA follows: TGTGCCAGCAGCGAAACGAATGGACAGGGAAGTTCTCAGCCCCAGCATTTT. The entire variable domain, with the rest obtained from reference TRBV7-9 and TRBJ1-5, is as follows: DTGVSQNPRHKITKRGQNVTFRCDPISEHNRLYWYRQTLGQGPEFLTYFQNEAQLEKSRLLSDRFSAERPKGSFSTLEIQRTEQGDSAMYLCASSETNGQGSSQPQHFGDGTRLSIL.

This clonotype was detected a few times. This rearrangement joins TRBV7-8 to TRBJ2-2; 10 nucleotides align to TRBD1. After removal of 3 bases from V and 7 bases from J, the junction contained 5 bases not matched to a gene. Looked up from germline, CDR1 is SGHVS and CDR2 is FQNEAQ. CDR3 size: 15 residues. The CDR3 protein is CASSFGTGASGELFF. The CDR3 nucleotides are TGTGCCAGCAGCTTCGGGACAGGGGCCAGCGGGGAGCTGTTTTTT.

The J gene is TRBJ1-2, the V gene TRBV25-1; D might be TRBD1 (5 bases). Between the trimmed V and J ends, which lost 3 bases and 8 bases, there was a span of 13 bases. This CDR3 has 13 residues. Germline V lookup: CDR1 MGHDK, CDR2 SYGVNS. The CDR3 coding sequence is TGTGCCAGCAGTGACCCGGGGCCTCGGGGCTACACCTTC. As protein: CASSDPGPRGYTF.

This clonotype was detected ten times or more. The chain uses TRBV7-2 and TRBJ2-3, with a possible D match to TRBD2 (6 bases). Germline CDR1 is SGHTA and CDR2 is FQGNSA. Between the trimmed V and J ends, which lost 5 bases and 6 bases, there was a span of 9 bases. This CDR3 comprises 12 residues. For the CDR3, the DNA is TGTGCCAGCAGCCCGGAGGGGGATACGCAGTATTTT. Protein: CASSPEGDTQYF.

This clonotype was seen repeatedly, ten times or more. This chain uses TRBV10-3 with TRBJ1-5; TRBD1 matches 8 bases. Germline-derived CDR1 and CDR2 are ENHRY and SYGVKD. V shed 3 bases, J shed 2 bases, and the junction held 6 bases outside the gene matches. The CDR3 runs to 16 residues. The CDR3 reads CAISDQQTGGNQPQHF. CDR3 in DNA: TGTGCCATCAGTGATCAGCAGACAGGGGGCAATCAGCCCCAGCATTTT.

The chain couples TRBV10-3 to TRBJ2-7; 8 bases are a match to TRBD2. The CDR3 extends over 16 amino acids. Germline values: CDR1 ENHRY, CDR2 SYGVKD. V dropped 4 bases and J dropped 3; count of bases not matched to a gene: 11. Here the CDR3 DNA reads TGTGCCATCAGTGGACAAGATAGCGGGAATCTCTACGAGCAGTACTTC. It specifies CAISGQDSGNLYEQYF.

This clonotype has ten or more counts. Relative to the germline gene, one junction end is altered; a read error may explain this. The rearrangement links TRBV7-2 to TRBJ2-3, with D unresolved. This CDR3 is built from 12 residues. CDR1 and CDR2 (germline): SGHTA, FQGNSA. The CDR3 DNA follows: TGTGCCAGCAGGAAAACCTCAGACACGCAGTATTTT. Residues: CASRKTSDTQYF.

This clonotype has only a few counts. CDR3 amino acids: CASSFQKNYGYTF. CDR3 DNA: TGTGCCAGCAGTTTTCAGAAGAACTATGGCTACACCTTC. The chain recombines TRBV27 with TRBJ1-2; D is unclear. The V end lost 3 bases, the J end lost 2 bases, and 7 bases lay between the germline ends. Germline assignment: CDR1 MNHEY and CDR2 SMNVEV (reference sequence). CDR3 size: 13 residues.

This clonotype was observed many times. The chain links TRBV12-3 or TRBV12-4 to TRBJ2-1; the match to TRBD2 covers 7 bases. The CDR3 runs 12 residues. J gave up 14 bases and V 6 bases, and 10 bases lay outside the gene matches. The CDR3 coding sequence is TGTGCCAGCAGCAAGACTAGCCCAGTAGAGTTCTTC. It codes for CASSKTSPVEFF.

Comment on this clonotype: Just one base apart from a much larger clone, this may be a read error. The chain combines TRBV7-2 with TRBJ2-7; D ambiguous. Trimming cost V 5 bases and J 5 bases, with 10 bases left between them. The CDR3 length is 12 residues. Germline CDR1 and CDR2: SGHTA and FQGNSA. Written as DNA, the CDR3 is TGTGCCAGCAGCCCCCGGGTTCACGAGCAGTACTTC. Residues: CASSPRVHEQYF.